The 24 T cell receptor beta chains below were found in one sample sequenced in a study of cytomegalovirus exposure and HLA in healthy donors. 60 Vbeta and 13 Jbeta primers were used in PCR. Profiling relied on immunoSEQ multiplex PCR, and the TCRdb table lists in-frame clones only, not all of them. The sample consists of some 110,000 clones, approximately 80% of them appearing once. Sequencing input: PBMCs. These receptors were collected from a man in his forties or fifties in good health and CMV-seronegative.

This clone was seen a single time. The chain is built from TRBV4-1 and TRBJ2-7, with D possibly TRBD1 on 7 matching bases. V was trimmed by 1 base and J by 6 bases, leaving 16 bases between them. CDR3 size: 15 residues. Germline V CDR1 and CDR2: MGHRA, YSYEKL. The DNA for the CDR3 is TGCGCCAGCAGCCAAGTTTATCCAGGGGGAGGCGAGCAGTACTTC. It specifies CASSQVYPGGGEQYF.

The chain links TRBV7-9 to TRBJ1-2; D may be TRBD1 (5 bases). The germline V gene has CDR1 SEHNR and CDR2 FQNEAQ (reference sequence). V was shortened by 5 bases and J by 7 bases, with 11 bases between the two germline ends. This CDR3 comprises 12 residues. This CDR3 reads CASSPGLLGYTF. Here the CDR3 DNA reads TGTGCCAGCAGCCCGGGACTTCTTGGCTACACCTTC. The full variable domain, in which reference TRBV7-9 and TRBJ1-2 provide the parts outside the CDR3, is DTGVSQNPRHKITKRGQNVTFRCDPISEHNRLYWYRQTLGQGPEFLTYFQNEAQLEKSRLLSDRFSAERPKGSFSTLEIQRTEQGDSAMYLCASSPGLLGYTFGSGTRLTVV.

The chain carries TRBV29-1 and TRBJ2-1, with 13 bases fitting TRBD2. Germline CDR1 is SQVTM and CDR2 is ANQGSEA. J gave up 6 bases and V 6 bases, and 5 bases lay outside the gene matches. CDR3 length equals 14 residues. The CDR3 bases are TGCAGCGTGCTACTAGCGGGGGGGTCCAATGAGCAGTTCTTC. Its translation is CSVLLAGGSNEQFF.

The chain links TRBV18 to TRBJ2-2; maybe TRBD1 (6 bases). V dropped 4 bases and J dropped 0 bases, with 9 bases sitting between them. Germline-derived CDR1 and CDR2 are KGHSH and LQKENI. The CDR3 loop spans 15 amino acids. Here the CDR3 DNA reads TGTGCCAGCTCACGGGGGCCTGCGAACACCGGGGAGCTGTTTTTT. Residues: CASSRGPANTGELFF.

The chain uses TRBV5-4 and TRBJ2-7; D gene ambiguous. V was cut by 1 base and J by 1 base, with 6 bases left in between. This CDR3 is built from 13 residues. Per the germline V gene, CDR1 is SGHNT and CDR2 is YYREEE (reference sequence). The CDR3 sequence: CASSLLRSYEQYF. In DNA, the CDR3 is TGTGCCAGCAGCTTGCTCAGGTCCTACGAGCAGTACTTC.

The chain has TRBV6-5 and TRBJ1-2; 8 bases agree with TRBD1. Losses at the gene ends were 6 bases for V and 6 bases for J; bases not matched to a gene: 12. This CDR3 spans 15 amino acids. CDR1 is MNHEY and CDR2 is SVGAGI in the germline V gene. In DNA, the CDR3 is TGTGCCAGCAGAGGACAGGGTGGGGTATTTGATGGCTACACCTTC. Encoded protein: CASRGQGGVFDGYTF.

The chain has TRBV5-4 and TRBJ2-1; TRBD2 matches at 9 bases. Germline lookup yields CDR1 SGHNT and CDR2 YYREEE (reference sequence). V lost 4 bases to trimming and J lost 3 bases; unmatched junction nucleotides: 5. This CDR3 has 15 residues. As DNA, the CDR3 is TGTGCCAGCAGCCCCTCTAGCGGGAACTACAATGAGCAGTTCTTC. Its translation: CASSPSSGNYNEQFF.

This clone was seen only once. The CDR3 region has the DNA TGTGCCAGCAGCTTAGGAGGGAGGGGTTCGAACACTGAAGCTTTCTTT. Translating it yields CASSLGGRGSNTEAFF. V and J are TRBV11-2 and TRBJ1-1; a possible D gene is TRBD1 (5 bases). V lost 1 base and J 1 base, leaving 13 bases between the germline ends. Germline CDR1 is SGHAT and CDR2 is FQNNGV. The CDR3 contains 16 residues. Using reference TRBV11-2 and TRBJ1-1 for the parts outside the CDR3, the full variable domain is EAGVAQSPRYKIIEKRQSVAFWCNPISGHATLYWYQQILGQGPKLLIQFQNNGVVDDSQLPKDRFSAERLKGVDSTLKIQPAKLEDSAVYLCASSLGGRGSNTEAFFGQGTRLTVV.

The chain couples TRBV7-9 to TRBJ2-7; 8 bases are shared with TRBD2. CDR1 is SEHNR, CDR2 FQNEAQ, per germline (reference sequence). With V trimmed by 8 bases and J by 6 bases, 12 bases remained unmatched. The CDR3 runs to 14 residues. CDR3 sequence reads: CASHLPGLVPEQYF. CDR3 DNA sequence: TGTGCCAGCCACCTCCCGGGACTAGTTCCCGAGCAGTACTTC.

V gene TRBV21-1 combines with J gene TRBJ2-7; TRBD1, the table's D call, lacks a check against the DNA. TRBV21-1 is an annotated pseudogene. This CDR3 has 15 amino acids. This chain's CDR3 is CASSTGDKGAHEQYF. CDR3 sequence (DNA): TGTGCCAGCAGCACGGGGGACAAGGGGGCCCACGAGCAGTACTTC.

The J gene is TRBJ2-4, the V gene TRBV7-3, with D possibly being TRBD2 (6 bases). The CDR3 totals 16 residues. Deletions cut 5 bases from V and 1 base from J, with 15 bases between. Per the germline V gene, CDR1 is SGHTA and CDR2 is FQGTGA. The CDR3 is CASSPQAGGAKNIQYF. DNA for the CDR3: TGTGCCAGCAGCCCCCAGGCAGGAGGGGCCAAAAACATTCAGTACTTC. The full variable domain, its missing parts supplied by reference TRBV7-3 and TRBJ2-4, is GAGVSQTPSNKVTEKGKYVELRCDPISGHTALYWYRQSLGQGPEFLIYFQGTGAADDSGLPNDRFFAVRPEGSVSTLKIQRTERGDSAVYLCASSPQAGGAKNIQYFGAGTRLSVL.

The rearrangement uses TRBV5-1 and TRBJ1-4; 7 nucleotides match TRBD1. This CDR3 is 16 amino acids long. J was trimmed by 3 bases and V by 2 bases; bases with no gene match: 7. The germline V gene has CDR1 SGHRS and CDR2 YFSETQ. The CDR3 DNA reads TGCGCCAGCAGCTTAACAGGGGCCACGCCTAATGAAAAACTGTTTTTT. Its translation is CASSLTGATPNEKLFF.

The CDR3 sequence is CASSYGGTFSDYGYTF. Here the CDR3 DNA reads TGTGCCAGCAGTTACGGAGGTACCTTTTCGGACTATGGCTACACCTTC. The chain joins TRBV6-5 to TRBJ1-2; D gene uncertain. This CDR3 has 16 amino acids. Trimming left V 2 bases short and J 3 bases short, with 16 bases between. Germline assignment: CDR1 MNHEY and CDR2 SVGAGI.

The CDR3 reads CASSRQYSPLHF. The CDR3 nucleotides are TGTGCCAGTAGTCGACAGTATTCACCCCTCCACTTT. The V gene is TRBV19, the J gene TRBJ1-6; tentative D call: TRBD1 (5 bases). CDR3 length: 12 residues. V was trimmed by 5 bases and J by 8 bases, leaving 7 bases between them. CDR1 is LNHDA, CDR2 SQIVND, per germline (reference sequence).

The DNA of the CDR3 is TGTGCCAGTAGTATTCGAAACAGGGGCGGGGAGCTGTTTTTT. Its protein is CASSIRNRGGELFF. The chain recombines TRBV19 with TRBJ2-2; TRBD1 agrees at 7 bases. The CDR3 is made up of 14 amino acids. V was pared by 3 bases and J by 7 bases, with 5 bases of the junction left unmatched. Germline assignment: CDR1 LNHDA and CDR2 SQIVND (reference sequence).

This chain connects TRBV5-1 to TRBJ2-7; possibly TRBD1 for D (6 bases). The CDR3 loop spans 15 amino acids. Per germline, CDR1 SGHRS and CDR2 YFSETQ. Trimming stripped 5 bases from V and 3 bases from J, with 18 bases between. The CDR3 reads CASSNRVQGFYEQYF. The CDR3, as DNA: TGCGCCAGCAGTAACAGGGTACAGGGCTTCTACGAGCAGTACTTC.

This clone was seen a single time. The gene calls are TRBV5-4 and TRBJ1-6; D is unclear. This CDR3 spans 14 amino acids. Per germline, CDR1 SGHNT and CDR2 YYREEE (reference sequence). V lost 1 base, J lost 4 bases, and 6 bases lay in between. The CDR3 is CASSLQDYNSPLHF. CDR3 sequence (DNA): TGTGCCAGCAGCTTGCAGGATTATAATTCACCCCTCCACTTT.

The J gene is TRBJ2-2, the V gene TRBV7-9; 7 positions match TRBD2. CDR3 size: 19 residues. After removal of 0 bases from V and 2 bases from J, the junction contained 12 bases not matched to a gene. Germline loops: CDR1 SEHNR, CDR2 FQNEAQ (reference sequence). CDR3 DNA sequence: TGTGCCAGCAGCTTAGCGGTTAGTTGGCGGGGGAGCAACACCGGGGAGCTGTTTTTT. Encoded protein: CASSLAVSWRGSNTGELFF.

The V gene is TRBV5-4, the J gene TRBJ2-5; D gene unclear. Germline-derived CDR1 and CDR2 are SGHNT and YYREEE (reference sequence). The ends were cut back, 0 bases at V and 1 base at J, with 7 bases in the middle. The CDR3 totals 14 residues. The CDR3 protein is CASSLVRSQETQYF. The CDR3 bases are TGTGCCAGCAGCTTGGTACGGTCCCAAGAGACCCAGTACTTC.

This chain connects TRBV30 to TRBJ1-5, with D possibly matching TRBD1 (5 bases). V was trimmed by 1 base and J by 6 bases, leaving 28 bases between them. Germline V gene sequence: CDR1 GTSNPN, CDR2 SVGIG (reference sequence). This CDR3 spans 19 amino acids. In DNA, the CDR3 is TGTGCCTGGAGTGGGGGGGTAGGGCCGAGGGGCGGTCTAATTCAGCCCCAGCATTTT. Translating it yields CAWSGGVGPRGGLIQPQHF.

There are a few counts of this clone. The chain couples TRBV14 to TRBJ2-1; 8 bases agree with TRBD1. The junction had 12 bases not matched to a gene; V was cut back by 5 bases and J by 9 bases. This CDR3 is 15 amino acids long. Germline lookup yields CDR1 SGHDN and CDR2 FVKESK. The CDR3 loop reads CASSIARGLNAEQFF. The DNA for the CDR3 is TGTGCCAGCAGCATAGCCAGGGGGCTTAACGCTGAGCAGTTCTTC.

This clone has just one count. The chain joins TRBV5-6 to TRBJ2-7; 7 nucleotides align to TRBD2. From germline, CDR1 is SGHDT and CDR2 YYEEEE. The CDR3 extends over 13 amino acids. V was clipped by 4 bases and J by 9 bases; unmatched bases: 10. CDR3 amino acids: CASSGGRSQRQYF. The CDR3 DNA sequence: TGTGCCAGCAGCGGCGGGAGATCCCAACGGCAGTACTTC.

The J gene is TRBJ2-7, the V gene TRBV11-2; possible D gene TRBD1, 6 bases. Trimming stripped 2 bases from V and 7 bases from J, with 12 bases between. The CDR3 runs 13 residues. Germline V lookup: CDR1 SGHAT, CDR2 FQNNGV. The CDR3 region has the DNA TGTGCCAGCAGCTTAACAGGGACAAGGGAGCAGTACTTC. Translation: CASSLTGTREQYF.

A few counts support this clone. The rearrangement links TRBV6-4 to TRBJ2-1, with 9 bases identical to TRBD2. The V gene end was trimmed by 1 base and the J gene end by 9 bases; junction bases not matched to a gene: 7. Per the germline V gene, CDR1 is MRHNA and CDR2 is SNTAGT. This CDR3 is built from 15 residues. Written as DNA, the CDR3 is TGTGCCAGCAGTGACTTAGCGGGGGCAGAGGGTGAGCAGTTCTTC. Translation gives CASSDLAGAEGEQFF.